The 4 T cell receptor beta chains reported below all come from one sample, sequenced in a study of cytomegalovirus exposure and HLA in healthy donors. Vbeta (60) and Jbeta (13) primers were used in the PCR. Some clones are missing from TCRdb's copy, which holds only in-frame ones; the method was immunoSEQ multiplex PCR. The sample yields about 190,000 clones, 65% to 85% seen once. Sequenced material: PBMCs. The receptors originated from a man between 18 and 29 years old in good health and CMV-seronegative.

In its sample, this clone was seen once. This chain uses TRBV6-4 with TRBJ2-1, with TRBD2 identical over 12 bases. With 3 bases clipped from V and 7 bases from J, the junction kept 7 bases outside the gene matches. Germline V gives CDR1 MRHNA, CDR2 SNTAGT. The CDR3 is made up of 16 amino acids. The CDR3 DNA reads TGTGCCAGCAGTGAACCCGGACTAGCGGGAAAGAATGAGCAGTTCTTC. Translated, it gives CASSEPGLAGKNEQFF.

This rearrangement joins TRBV28 to TRBJ1-3, with D possibly matching TRBD1 (5 bases). Germline CDR1 reads MDHEN; CDR2 reads SYDVKM. CDR3 length: 13 amino acids. V lost 8 bases to trimming and J lost 0 bases, with 8 bases between them. The CDR3 here is CASSRDSGNTIYF. The CDR3 coding sequence is TGTGCCAGCTCCAGGGACTCTGGAAACACCATATATTTT.

V and J are TRBV7-6 and TRBJ2-7; 8 bases fit TRBD1. The CDR3 extends over 16 amino acids. Losses at the gene ends were 2 bases for V and 2 bases for J; bases not matched to a gene: 8. The V gene's germline CDR1 is SGHVS and CDR2 FNYEAQ. DNA of the CDR3: TGTGCCAGCAGCTTAAGGACAGGGCCTGTACCCTACGAGCAGTACTTC. Translating gives CASSLRTGPVPYEQYF.

Turning to this clone: The sample contains more than one DNA sequence encoding this CDR3. The chain uses TRBV5-6 and TRBJ2-7, with 7 bases lining up with TRBD2. This CDR3 has 15 amino acids. The ends lost 5 bases at V and 7 bases at J; junction bases unmatched: 15. Germline V gene lookup returns CDR1 SGHDT and CDR2 YYEEEE. CDR3 loop: CASSWGGREVREQYF. The CDR3 DNA sequence: TGTGCCAGCAGTTGGGGCGGGAGAGAGGTGCGTGAGCAGTACTTC.